The 14 T cell receptor beta chains below all came from one sample that was sequenced in a study of beta chain features in type 1 diabetes. Their antigens are not known. Of the isolated RNA, all was reverse transcribed, and so the sequenced material was expressed TCRB transcripts. The assay was immunoSEQ multiplex PCR, and TCRdb's table has in-frame clones only and misses some. The sample includes 200,000 to 250,000 clones, around 14% seen only once; the top ten take roughly 0.019%. Study outcomes and limitations: Shortening that was moderate but significant affected the TCRB CDR3s of Type 1 diabetes patients in all four CD4+ subsets.

The sample taken for sequencing was naive CD4+ T cells from blood. The receptors come from a man aged 25 to 40 with type 1 diabetes.

The sample holds a few counts of this clone. V gene TRBV9 combines with J gene TRBJ1-2; TRBD1 aligns across 12 bases. Germline CDR1 and CDR2: SGDLS and YYNGEE. J lost 5 bases, V lost 3 bases, and 5 bases had no gene match. The CDR3 spans 15 residues. The CDR3 nucleotides are TGTGCCAGCAGCGATGGGACAGGGGGCCGGTATGGCTACACCTTC. This encodes CASSDGTGGRYGYTF.

This clone has more than one count but fewer than ten. The CDR3 spells CASSELPGHTDTQYF. Here the CDR3 DNA reads TGTGCCAGCAGCGAATTACCCGGTCACACAGATACGCAGTATTTT. J is TRBJ2-3 and V is TRBV6-1; D gene uncertain. Germline loops: CDR1 MNHNS, CDR2 SASEGT. CDR3 length: 15 residues. Trimming took off 6 bases at V and 2 bases at J, with 15 bases between the two ends.

This clone was picked up a small number of times. The V call is TRBV2, the J call TRBJ2-2; 8 bases are a match to TRBD2. Losses at the gene ends were 6 bases for V and 3 bases for J; bases not matched to a gene: 9. CDR1 and CDR2 (germline): SNHLY, FYNNEI. The CDR3 consists of 16 residues. The CDR3 bases are TGTGCCAGCAGGGACCGCAGCGGGAGCTACACCGGGGAGCTGTTTTTT. It codes for CASRDRSGSYTGELFF.

This clone was observed a few times. V gene TRBV7-2 combines with J gene TRBJ1-5, with D hard to call. Germline loops: CDR1 SGHTA, CDR2 FQGNSA. CDR3 size: 16 residues. The V end lost 5 bases, the J end lost 3 bases, and 17 bases lay between the germline ends. The CDR3 is CASSQYGVDNNQPQHF. Here the CDR3 DNA reads TGTGCCAGCAGCCAATACGGGGTCGATAACAATCAGCCCCAGCATTTT.

This clone has a handful of counts. The chain combines TRBV5-4 with TRBJ2-4, with D perhaps given as TRBD1 or TRBD2 (5 bases each). The CDR3 loop spans 12 amino acids. V was shortened by 4 bases and J by 8 bases, with 10 bases between the two germline ends. Germline loops: CDR1 SGHNT, CDR2 YYREEE (reference sequence). The CDR3 DNA sequence: TGTGCCAGCAGCCTGGGACGGGACATTCAGTACTTC. This translates into CASSLGRDIQYF.

This clone was detected only a few times. The junction departs from germline at one end; a sequencing error may be responsible. The chain joins TRBV6-5 to TRBJ1-6, with D unresolved. Germline CDR1 reads MNHEY; CDR2 reads SVGAGI. This CDR3 spans 11 amino acids. The chain's CDR3 is CASMEGTPRHF. The CDR3 DNA sequence: TGTGCCAGCATGGAGGGAACCCCCCGCCACTTT.

This chain connects TRBV9 to TRBJ2-1; 10 bases agree with TRBD2. The CDR3 has 17 amino acids. V lost 0 bases to trimming and J lost 4 bases; unmatched junction nucleotides: 7. Germline V CDR1 and CDR2: SGDLS, YYNGEE. The CDR3 is CASSVGVLAGPYNEQFF. Here the CDR3 DNA reads TGTGCCAGCAGCGTAGGAGTACTAGCGGGGCCTTACAATGAGCAGTTCTTC.

This clone was picked up a small number of times. For the CDR3, the DNA is TGTGCCAGCATGGCGTCTAGCGGGGGCAATGAGCAGTTCTTC. Protein sequence: CASMASSGGNEQFF. The chain carries TRBV2 and TRBJ2-1, with 10 bases identical to TRBD2. The CDR3 has 14 residues. Trimming cost V 7 bases and J 6 bases; bases outside gene matches: 6. Germline CDR1 and CDR2: SNHLY and FYNNEI.

This clone was counted only a few times. The CDR3 coding sequence is TGTGCCAGCAGTTACTCGACGGCAGGCCATGGCTACACCTTC. Encoded protein: CASSYSTAGHGYTF. The chain has TRBV6-5 and TRBJ1-2; D call uncertain. Trimming removed 0 bases from V and 6 bases from J, with 11 bases in between. Per the germline V gene, CDR1 is MNHEY and CDR2 is SVGAGI. This CDR3 has 14 amino acids.

This clone was counted between two and nine times. The rearrangement uses TRBV6-6 and TRBJ2-1, with 10 positions matching TRBD1. Germline V gene lookup returns CDR1 MNHNY and CDR2 SVGAGI (reference sequence). This CDR3 has 13 amino acids. J gave up 4 bases and V 11 bases, and 5 bases lay outside the gene matches. The CDR3 protein is CAGRTGGYNEQFF. The CDR3 DNA is TGTGCCGGACGGACAGGGGGATACAATGAGCAGTTCTTC.

This clone was seen a few times. This chain connects TRBV5-1 to TRBJ2-2; 11 bases match TRBD1. This CDR3 is built from 17 residues. J gave up 3 bases and V 1 base, and 5 bases lay outside the gene matches. Germline-derived CDR1 and CDR2 are SGHRS and YFSETQ. In nucleotides, the CDR3 is TGCGCCAGCAGCTTGATCGGACAGGGGGCGGACACCGGGGAGCTGTTTTTT. Encoded protein: CASSLIGQGADTGELFF.

The V call is TRBV25-1, the J call TRBJ2-7; 8 nucleotides agree with TRBD1. With 4 bases clipped from V and 7 bases from J, the junction kept 9 bases outside the gene matches. Germline CDR1 reads MGHDK; CDR2 reads SYGVNS. The CDR3 loop spans 14 amino acids. The CDR3 nucleotides are TGTGCCAGCAGTGCCGACAGGGGTTTGGGGGAGCAGTACTTC. Protein: CASSADRGLGEQYF.

The chain carries TRBV6-1 and TRBJ1-2, with D unclear. CDR1 and CDR2 from the germline V gene are MNHNS and SASEGT. V was clipped by 7 bases and J by 4 bases, with 13 bases between them. CDR3 length: 13 residues. In DNA, the CDR3 is TGTGCCAGCAAAGGCGGGTTGGGCTATGGCTACACCTTC. This gives the protein CASKGGLGYGYTF.

V is TRBV7-9 and J is TRBJ1-6; weak D call: TRBD1 (5 bases). CDR1 SEHNR and CDR2 FQNEAQ come from the germline V gene (reference sequence). Trimming cost V 0 bases and J 9 bases, with 15 bases left between them. The CDR3 spans 16 residues. CDR3 loop: CASSLAKGQGSSPLHF. CDR3 DNA sequence: TGTGCCAGCAGCTTAGCGAAGGGGCAGGGAAGTTCACCCCTCCACTTT.